This is a list of T cell receptor beta chains from one sample in a study of T cell responses to AZD1222 COVID-19 vaccine. Produced via immunoSEQ multiplex PCR; TCRdb's table is partial and in-frame only. The sample lists some 180,000 clones; 80% to 95% were seen once. This specimen was peripheral blood, taken 28 days after the second dose of the MenACWY control vaccine. The receptors shown here come from an adult who received the MenACWY meningococcal vaccine as a control. The CDR3 runs from the conserved cysteine through the conserved F or W. D genes are given only for firm matches. Expanded clones get a size class; other rows say once, few or many, or leave the size out.

J gene: TRBJ1-1
V gene: TRBV7-2
clone size: .
D gene: .
CDR3 DNA: TGTGCCAGCAGCTTCCGCGTGGGGGGGGAAGCTTTCTTT
CDR3 protein: CASSFRVGGEAFF

J gene: TRBJ1-2
V gene: TRBV10-2
clone size: .
D gene: .
CDR3 DNA: TGCGCCATCACCAACCCGGGAGATGAAAATGGCTACACCTTC
CDR3 protein: CAITNPGDENGYTF

J gene: TRBJ1-1
V gene: TRBV4-3
clone size: .
D gene: .
CDR3 DNA: TGCGCCAGCAGCCAAGAGACTACAGTCGAAGCTTTCTTT
CDR3 protein: CASSQETTVEAFF

J gene: TRBJ2-5
V gene: TRBV3-1/TRBV3-2
clone size: .
D gene: .
CDR3 DNA: TGTGCCAGCAGCCAAGGAGAGACCCAGTACTTC
CDR3 protein: CASSQGETQYF

J gene: TRBJ1-1
V gene: TRBV12-3/TRBV12-4
clone size: .
D gene: .
CDR3 DNA: TGTGCCAGCACAAGACAGAGGAACACTGAAGCTTTCTTT
CDR3 protein: CASTRQRNTEAFF

J gene: TRBJ1-6
V gene: TRBV6-2/TRBV6-3
clone size: once
D gene: .
CDR3 DNA: TGTGCCAGCAGTTACTCACGGAGGACGACCTATAATTCACCCCTCCACTTT
CDR3 protein: CASSYSRRTTYNSPLHF

J gene: TRBJ1-1
V gene: TRBV2
clone size: .
D gene: TRBD1
CDR3 DNA: TGTGCCAGCACCGACAGGGGCGCTAACACTGAAGCTTTCTTT
CDR3 protein: CASTDRGANTEAFF

J gene: TRBJ1-2
V gene: TRBV5-1
clone size: once
D gene: TRBD1
CDR3 DNA: TGCGCCAGCAGCAGCGGACAGGGAGCGTTCGGCTACACCTTC
CDR3 protein: CASSSGQGAFGYTF

J gene: TRBJ1-1
V gene: TRBV19
clone size: .
D gene: .
CDR3 DNA: TGTGCCAGTAGTGAGGGAAGAGGTACTGAAGCTTTCTTT
CDR3 protein: CASSEGRGTEAFF

J gene: TRBJ2-1
V gene: TRBV9
clone size: .
D gene: TRBD2
CDR3 DNA: TGTGCCAGCAGCCGCGGACTAGCGGGTGAGCAGTTCTTC
CDR3 protein: CASSRGLAGEQFF

J gene: TRBJ1-5
V gene: TRBV3-1/TRBV3-2
clone size: few
D gene: .
CDR3 DNA: TGTGCCAGCAGCCAAGGAGGGGGAGGACAGCCCCAGCATTTT
CDR3 protein: CASSQGGGGQPQHF

J gene: TRBJ2-7
V gene: TRBV18
clone size: .
D gene: TRBD1
CDR3 DNA: TGTGCCAGCTCACCCAGACAGGGATCGGGCTACGAGCAGTACTTC
CDR3 protein: CASSPRQGSGYEQYF

J gene: TRBJ1-1
V gene: TRBV27
clone size: .
D gene: .
CDR3 DNA: TGTGCCAGCAGTTTTGGGGTTACCACTGAAGCTTTCTTT
CDR3 protein: CASSFGVTTEAFF

J gene: TRBJ1-1
V gene: TRBV20-1
clone size: once
D gene: .
CDR3 DNA: TGCAGGGTTTTGAGAGGGGGTGAAGCTTTCTTT
CDR3 protein: CRVLRGGEAFF

J gene: TRBJ1-2
V gene: TRBV4-3
clone size: .
D gene: .
CDR3 DNA: TGCGCCAGCAGCCTAGCTGAGGGGCACAACGACTACACCTTC
CDR3 protein: CASSLAEGHNDYTF

J gene: TRBJ2-3
V gene: TRBV9
clone size: .
D gene: TRBD2
CDR3 DNA: TGTGCCAGCAGCCCCAGGCGGGGGATCACAGATACGCAGTATTTT
CDR3 protein: CASSPRRGITDTQYF

J gene: TRBJ1-2
V gene: TRBV4-3
clone size: few
D gene: .
CDR3 DNA: TGCGCCAGCAGCCAAGAGGGGTCTGGGAAGGATGGCTACACCTTC
CDR3 protein: CASSQEGSGKDGYTF

J gene: TRBJ1-2
V gene: TRBV7-9
clone size: .
D gene: .
CDR3 DNA: TGTGCCAGCAGCCGCTGGATTGGCTATGGCTACACCTTC
CDR3 protein: CASSRWIGYGYTF

J gene: TRBJ1-2
V gene: TRBV10-3
clone size: .
D gene: TRBD1
CDR3 DNA: TGTGCCATCAGCGGGGACAGCAACTATGGCTACACCTTC
CDR3 protein: CAISGDSNYGYTF

J gene: TRBJ2-1
V gene: TRBV30
clone size: .
D gene: TRBD2
CDR3 DNA: TGTGCCTGGGCGGGGGGCTCCTACAATGAGCAGTTCTTC
CDR3 protein: CAWAGGSYNEQFF

J gene: TRBJ1-6
V gene: TRBV5-5
clone size: .
D gene: .
CDR3 DNA: TGTGCCAGCAGCTTGGAGAGGGGCTCCTATAATTCACCCCTCCACTTT
CDR3 protein: CASSLERGSYNSPLHF

J gene: TRBJ2-2
V gene: TRBV24-1
clone size: .
D gene: .
CDR3 DNA: TGTGCCACCACGGCCGGCGCGAACACCGGGGAGCTGTTTTTT
CDR3 protein: CATTAGANTGELFF

J gene: TRBJ1-1
V gene: TRBV6-5
clone size: .
D gene: .
CDR3 DNA: TGTGCCAGCAGTAACCCGGAGGGGGGAGCTTTCTTT
CDR3 protein: CASSNPEGGAFF

J gene: TRBJ2-5
V gene: TRBV7-8
clone size: .
D gene: .
CDR3 DNA: TGTGCCAGCAGCTCCCGAGTGCCGTCCAAGGGAGAGACCCAGTACTTC
CDR3 protein: CASSSRVPSKGETQYF

J gene: TRBJ1-5
V gene: TRBV6-5
clone size: .
D gene: .
CDR3 DNA: TGTGCCAGCAGCAATAGGGACAATCAGCCCCAGCATTTT
CDR3 protein: CASSNRDNQPQHF

J gene: TRBJ2-2
V gene: TRBV29-1
clone size: .
D gene: .
CDR3 DNA: TGCAGCGTTGCCCCAGGGGGGCACACCGGGGAGCTGTTTTTT
CDR3 protein: CSVAPGGHTGELFF

J gene: TRBJ1-5
V gene: TRBV5-1
clone size: .
D gene: TRBD1
CDR3 DNA: TGCGCCAGCAGCTTGGGAGGGCAGGGGGCCCAGCCCCAGCATTTT
CDR3 protein: CASSLGGQGAQPQHF

J gene: TRBJ1-4
V gene: TRBV7-9
clone size: .
D gene: TRBD1
CDR3 DNA: TGTGCCAGCAGCTTCGACAGGGGGCCCATTAATGAAAAACTGTTTTTT
CDR3 protein: CASSFDRGPINEKLFF

J gene: TRBJ1-1
V gene: TRBV10-3
clone size: once
D gene: TRBD1
CDR3 DNA: TGTGCCATCAGCTCCAAATCCGGGACAGCGAACACTGAAGCTTTCTTT
CDR3 protein: CAISSKSGTANTEAFF

J gene: TRBJ2-1
V gene: TRBV7-9
clone size: .
D gene: .
CDR3 DNA: TGTGCCAGCAGCGCCAGGGGGCGGGGGTACAATGAGCAGTTCTTC
CDR3 protein: CASSARGRGYNEQFF

J gene: TRBJ2-7
V gene: TRBV6-1
clone size: .
D gene: .
CDR3 DNA: TGTGCCAGCAGTGAAAGGCCGAACAGGGTCGGGGGGTCCTACGAGCAGTACTTC
CDR3 protein: CASSERPNRVGGSYEQYF

J gene: TRBJ1-1
V gene: TRBV28
clone size: .
D gene: TRBD1
CDR3 DNA: TGTGCCAGCAGTTTCGGACAGGGGAACACTGAAGCTTTCTTT
CDR3 protein: CASSFGQGNTEAFF

J gene: TRBJ2-7
V gene: TRBV5-1
clone size: .
D gene: .
CDR3 DNA: TGCGCCAGCAGCTTGATCCCTCGTGGCGGAACCTACGAGCAGTACTTC
CDR3 protein: CASSLIPRGGTYEQYF

J gene: TRBJ1-1
V gene: TRBV19
clone size: .
D gene: .
CDR3 DNA: TGTGCCAGTAGTATCTTGGGTCCGAGGAACACTGAAGCTTTCTTT
CDR3 protein: CASSILGPRNTEAFF

J gene: TRBJ1-3
V gene: TRBV5-1
clone size: once
D gene: .
CDR3 DNA: TGCGCCAGCAGCTTGGGGACATGGGCTGGAAACACCATATATTTT
CDR3 protein: CASSLGTWAGNTIYF

J gene: TRBJ1-4
V gene: TRBV5-6
clone size: .
D gene: TRBD1
CDR3 DNA: TGTGCCAGCAGCATACCGGGACAGCCTGATGAAAAACTGTTTTTT
CDR3 protein: CASSIPGQPDEKLFF

J gene: TRBJ1-5
V gene: TRBV19
clone size: .
D gene: .
CDR3 DNA: TGTGCCAGTAGTTCACCGGCCATGGTCGGCAATCAGCCCCAGCATTTT
CDR3 protein: CASSSPAMVGNQPQHF

J gene: TRBJ1-2
V gene: TRBV7-8
clone size: .
D gene: TRBD1
CDR3 DNA: TGTGCCAGCAGCACCCGGGACAGGGGGCAACATGGCTACACCTTC
CDR3 protein: CASSTRDRGQHGYTF

J gene: TRBJ1-1
V gene: TRBV11-2
clone size: .
D gene: TRBD1
CDR3 DNA: TGTGCCAGCAGCTCTATACGACAGGGGGCTGAAGCTTTCTTT
CDR3 protein: CASSSIRQGAEAFF

J gene: TRBJ1-4
V gene: TRBV19
clone size: .
D gene: TRBD1
CDR3 DNA: TGTGCCAGTAGTGCCCGGACAGGGGGCGCGGAAAAACTGTTTTTT
CDR3 protein: CASSARTGGAEKLFF

J gene: TRBJ1-6
V gene: TRBV7-9
clone size: .
D gene: .
CDR3 DNA: TGTGCCAGCAGCTTAGACCCCAGCTGGCGTTCACCCCTCCACTTT
CDR3 protein: CASSLDPSWRSPLHF

J gene: TRBJ1-1
V gene: TRBV7-9
clone size: .
D gene: .
CDR3 DNA: TGTGCCAGCAGCCCCCACATGAACACTGAAGCTTTCTTT
CDR3 protein: CASSPHMNTEAFF

J gene: TRBJ1-2
V gene: TRBV28
clone size: .
D gene: TRBD1
CDR3 DNA: TGTGCCAGCAGTTTAGGAGTAGGGGGCTCTAGTGGCTACACCTTC
CDR3 protein: CASSLGVGGSSGYTF

J gene: TRBJ2-3
V gene: TRBV29-1
clone size: .
D gene: .
CDR3 DNA: TGCAGCGTTGAAAGGGGATCAGATACGCAGTATTTT
CDR3 protein: CSVERGSDTQYF

J gene: TRBJ1-3
V gene: TRBV5-1
clone size: .
D gene: .
CDR3 DNA: TGCGCCAGCAGCCCTGCAAGCTCTGGAAACACCATATATTTT
CDR3 protein: CASSPASSGNTIYF

J gene: TRBJ1-1
V gene: TRBV6-5
clone size: .
D gene: .
CDR3 DNA: TGTGCCAGCAGTTACAGTCGCGGCTCCTTGAACACTGAAGCTTTCTTT
CDR3 protein: CASSYSRGSLNTEAFF

J gene: TRBJ1-1
V gene: TRBV7-9
clone size: .
D gene: .
CDR3 DNA: TGTGCCAGCAGGGATGGGACGGTCACTGAAGCTTTCTTT
CDR3 protein: CASRDGTVTEAFF

J gene: TRBJ1-2
V gene: TRBV4-3
clone size: .
D gene: .
CDR3 DNA: TGCGCCAGCAGCCAAGATCAGGGGTACGGCTACACCTTC
CDR3 protein: CASSQDQGYGYTF

J gene: TRBJ1-5
V gene: TRBV4-1
clone size: .
D gene: .
CDR3 DNA: TGCGCCAGCAGCCCGACCGACTCGCGGTTAGATCAGCCCCAGCATTTT
CDR3 protein: CASSPTDSRLDQPQHF

J gene: TRBJ2-3
V gene: TRBV7-2
clone size: .
D gene: .
CDR3 DNA: TGTGCCAGCAGCATACAACTACAACAGGGTTCAGATACGCAGTATTTT
CDR3 protein: CASSIQLQQGSDTQYF

J gene: TRBJ1-2
V gene: TRBV6-5
clone size: .
D gene: TRBD1
CDR3 DNA: TGTGCCAGCAGCGTACAGGGGGCGGGGAACTATGGCTACACCTTC
CDR3 protein: CASSVQGAGNYGYTF

J gene: TRBJ1-2
V gene: TRBV9
clone size: .
D gene: .
CDR3 DNA: TGTGCCAGCAGCCCCTCAACTAACTATGGCTACACCTTC
CDR3 protein: CASSPSTNYGYTF

J gene: TRBJ2-5
V gene: TRBV5-1
clone size: .
D gene: TRBD2
CDR3 DNA: TGCGCCAGCAGCTTCGGGAGGGGCCAAGAGACCCAGTACTTC
CDR3 protein: CASSFGRGQETQYF

J gene: TRBJ2-2
V gene: TRBV4-1
clone size: .
D gene: TRBD1
CDR3 DNA: TGCGCCAGCAGCCAAACTTCGGGACAGGGCCACCGGGAGCTGTTTTTT
CDR3 protein: CASSQTSGQGHRELFF

J gene: TRBJ2-2
V gene: TRBV18
clone size: .
D gene: .
CDR3 DNA: TGTGCCAGCTCACCACTAAACACCGGGGAGCTGTTTTTT
CDR3 protein: CASSPLNTGELFF